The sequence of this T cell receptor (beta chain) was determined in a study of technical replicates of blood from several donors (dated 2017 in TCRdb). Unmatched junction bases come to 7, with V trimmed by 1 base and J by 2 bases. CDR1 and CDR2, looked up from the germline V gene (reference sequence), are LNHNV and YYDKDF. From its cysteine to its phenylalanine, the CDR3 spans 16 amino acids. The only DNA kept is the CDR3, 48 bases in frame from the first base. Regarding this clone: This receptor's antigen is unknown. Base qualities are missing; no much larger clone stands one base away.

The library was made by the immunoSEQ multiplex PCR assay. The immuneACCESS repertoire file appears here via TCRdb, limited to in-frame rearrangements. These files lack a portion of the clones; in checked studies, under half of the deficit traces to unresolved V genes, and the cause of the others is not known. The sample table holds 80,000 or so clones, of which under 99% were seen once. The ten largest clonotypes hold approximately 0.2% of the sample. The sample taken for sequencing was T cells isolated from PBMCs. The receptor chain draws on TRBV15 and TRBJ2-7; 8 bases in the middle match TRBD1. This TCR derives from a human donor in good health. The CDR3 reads CATSRAPGQGPYEQYF. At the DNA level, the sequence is TGTGCCACCAGCAGAGCCCCAGGACAGGGCCCCTACGAGCAGTACTTC.